This is a list of T cell receptor beta chains from one sample in a study of blood T cell repertoires in COVID-19. Profiled with immunoSEQ multiplex PCR; TCRdb holds only in-frame clones, not every one. The sample has 130,000 to 150,000 clones, about 86% seen once. The sequenced material came from peripheral blood. These receptors were obtained from a woman between 45 and 65 years old with active or convalescent COVID-19. The CDR3 runs from the conserved cysteine through the conserved F or W. Fields, in order: V gene, clone size, J gene, D gene, CDR3 protein, CDR3 DNA. D genes are given only for firm matches. The size field is filled for only some rows; it gives once, few, many or a size class.

V gene: TRBV28
clone size: NA
J gene: TRBJ1-5
D gene: TRBD1
CDR3 protein: CASSLALQGGQPQHF
CDR3 DNA: TGTGCCAGCAGTTTGGCTCTCCAGGGGGGTCAGCCCCAGCATTTT

V gene: TRBV5-1
clone size: NA
J gene: TRBJ1-4
D gene: NA
CDR3 protein: CASRGTGTTNEKLFF
CDR3 DNA: TGCGCCAGCAGGGGAACAGGGACAACTAATGAAAAACTGTTTTTT

V gene: TRBV5-4
clone size: once
J gene: TRBJ1-6
D gene: TRBD1
CDR3 protein: CASSSTGAGNSPLHF
CDR3 DNA: TGTGCCAGCAGCTCAACAGGGGCGGGCAATTCACCCCTCCACTTT

V gene: TRBV28
clone size: NA
J gene: TRBJ1-4
D gene: TRBD1
CDR3 protein: CASSKPGQGATNEKLFF
CDR3 DNA: TGTGCCAGCAGTAAACCGGGACAGGGGGCAACTAATGAAAAACTGTTTTTT

V gene: TRBV19
clone size: NA
J gene: TRBJ2-2
D gene: NA
CDR3 protein: CASSWTVTGELFF
CDR3 DNA: TGTGCCAGTAGTTGGACAGTCACCGGGGAGCTGTTTTTT

V gene: TRBV28
clone size: NA
J gene: TRBJ1-2
D gene: TRBD1
CDR3 protein: CASRRPGQGYGYTF
CDR3 DNA: TGTGCCAGCAGACGGCCGGGACAGGGTTATGGCTACACCTTC

V gene: TRBV4-2
clone size: NA
J gene: TRBJ1-2
D gene: TRBD1
CDR3 protein: CASSQDTRQGGGYTF
CDR3 DNA: TGTGCCAGCAGCCAAGATACGCGACAGGGGGGCGGCTACACCTTC

V gene: TRBV10-3
clone size: NA
J gene: TRBJ1-2
D gene: NA
CDR3 protein: CAISVELLRTDRRYTF
CDR3 DNA: TGTGCCATCAGTGTTGAACTGCTTCGGACAGATCGACGCTACACCTTC

V gene: TRBV4-1
clone size: NA
J gene: TRBJ2-7
D gene: TRBD1
CDR3 protein: CASSQSWGTGVGYEQYF
CDR3 DNA: TGCGCCAGCAGCCAATCCTGGGGGACAGGGGTGGGGTACGAGCAGTACTTC

V gene: TRBV15
clone size: NA
J gene: TRBJ1-4
D gene: NA
CDR3 protein: CATSRDLGRAEKLFF
CDR3 DNA: TGTGCCACCAGCAGAGATCTCGGCAGGGCTGAAAAACTGTTTTTT

V gene: TRBV29-1
clone size: NA
J gene: TRBJ1-2
D gene: TRBD1
CDR3 protein: CSVGGQGADGYTF
CDR3 DNA: TGCAGCGTTGGGGGACAGGGGGCGGATGGCTACACCTTC

V gene: TRBV5-1
clone size: once
J gene: TRBJ1-4
D gene: NA
CDR3 protein: CASSNGHATNEKLFF
CDR3 DNA: TGCGCCAGCAGTAATGGCCATGCAACTAATGAAAAACTGTTTTTT

V gene: TRBV27
clone size: NA
J gene: TRBJ1-2
D gene: TRBD1
CDR3 protein: CASSSSPGGYNGYTF
CDR3 DNA: TGTGCCAGCAGTTCCTCACCAGGGGGATATAATGGCTACACCTTC

V gene: TRBV5-5
clone size: NA
J gene: TRBJ2-1
D gene: NA
CDR3 protein: CASSLERPGVEQFF
CDR3 DNA: TGTGCCAGCAGCCTGGAACGGCCGGGTGTTGAGCAGTTCTTC

V gene: TRBV5-1
clone size: NA
J gene: TRBJ2-7
D gene: NA
CDR3 protein: CASSLAVGIAYEQYF
CDR3 DNA: TGCGCCAGCAGCTTGGCCGTCGGTATAGCCTACGAGCAGTACTTC

V gene: TRBV5-4
clone size: NA
J gene: TRBJ2-5
D gene: TRBD1
CDR3 protein: CASSPGQGSTQYF
CDR3 DNA: TGTGCCAGCAGCCCGGGACAGGGGTCGACCCAGTACTTC

V gene: TRBV29-1
clone size: once
J gene: TRBJ1-2
D gene: NA
CDR3 protein: CSATGGWNYGYTF
CDR3 DNA: TGCAGCGCGACGGGGGGCTGGAACTATGGCTACACCTTC

V gene: TRBV6-5
clone size: NA
J gene: TRBJ1-1
D gene: NA
CDR3 protein: CASSYGSGNTEAFF
CDR3 DNA: TGTGCCAGCAGTTACGGGAGTGGGAACACTGAAGCTTTCTTT

V gene: TRBV7-9
clone size: NA
J gene: TRBJ1-4
D gene: TRBD1
CDR3 protein: CASSWDSGLFF
CDR3 DNA: TGTGCCAGCAGCTGGGACAGTGGACTGTTTTTT

V gene: TRBV5-1
clone size: NA
J gene: TRBJ2-1
D gene: NA
CDR3 protein: CASSLTVGGPGNEQFF
CDR3 DNA: TGCGCCAGCAGCTTAACGGTGGGAGGCCCCGGAAATGAGCAGTTCTTC

V gene: TRBV5-5
clone size: NA
J gene: TRBJ1-2
D gene: NA
CDR3 protein: CASSLAWGGNYGYTF
CDR3 DNA: TGTGCCAGCAGCTTGGCGTGGGGAGGCAACTATGGCTACACCTTC

V gene: TRBV29-1
clone size: few
J gene: TRBJ2-2
D gene: TRBD1
CDR3 protein: CSVGTGNTGELFF
CDR3 DNA: TGCAGCGTTGGGACAGGGAACACCGGGGAGCTGTTTTTT

V gene: TRBV5-5
clone size: NA
J gene: TRBJ2-6
D gene: TRBD2
CDR3 protein: CASSLLGLAGGYGANVLTF
CDR3 DNA: TGTGCCAGCAGCTTATTAGGACTAGCGGGAGGATATGGGGCCAACGTCCTGACTTTC

V gene: TRBV28
clone size: NA
J gene: TRBJ2-1
D gene: TRBD2
CDR3 protein: CASSLSRLAGANEQFF
CDR3 DNA: TGTGCCAGCAGTTTATCTCGACTAGCGGGGGCAAATGAGCAGTTCTTC

V gene: TRBV7-2
clone size: NA
J gene: TRBJ2-1
D gene: TRBD1
CDR3 protein: CASSLGHRGRPYNEQFF
CDR3 DNA: TGTGCCAGCAGCTTAGGCCACAGGGGGCGCCCGTACAATGAGCAGTTCTTC

V gene: TRBV7-9
clone size: NA
J gene: TRBJ2-2
D gene: TRBD1
CDR3 protein: CASSPGQGNTGELFF
CDR3 DNA: TGTGCCAGCAGCCCGGGACAGGGGAACACCGGGGAGCTGTTTTTT

V gene: TRBV7-3
clone size: NA
J gene: TRBJ2-2
D gene: TRBD2
CDR3 protein: CASSPRGRGGRGTGELFF
CDR3 DNA: TGTGCCAGCAGCCCGAGAGGGCGGGGGGGCCGCGGCACCGGGGAGCTGTTTTTT

V gene: TRBV7-6
clone size: NA
J gene: TRBJ1-2
D gene: NA
CDR3 protein: CASSLWQGDGYTF
CDR3 DNA: TGTGCCAGCAGCTTGTGGCAGGGCGATGGCTACACCTTC

V gene: TRBV27
clone size: NA
J gene: TRBJ2-6
D gene: NA
CDR3 protein: CASSFRVSGANVLTF
CDR3 DNA: TGTGCCAGCAGTTTTCGAGTTTCTGGGGCCAACGTCCTGACTTTC

V gene: TRBV4-2
clone size: NA
J gene: TRBJ2-1
D gene: NA
CDR3 protein: CASSLRESYNEQFF
CDR3 DNA: TGTGCCAGCAGCCTACGGGAGAGCTACAATGAGCAGTTCTTC

V gene: TRBV5-1
clone size: NA
J gene: TRBJ1-1
D gene: NA
CDR3 protein: CASSLEPGGHTEAFF
CDR3 DNA: TGCGCCAGCAGCTTGGAACCGGGAGGTCACACTGAAGCTTTCTTT

V gene: TRBV6-5
clone size: NA
J gene: TRBJ1-4
D gene: TRBD1
CDR3 protein: CASRKGAPGNEKLFF
CDR3 DNA: TGTGCCAGCAGGAAGGGGGCGCCCGGTAATGAAAAACTGTTTTTT

V gene: TRBV14
clone size: NA
J gene: TRBJ1-6
D gene: TRBD1
CDR3 protein: CASSRDRGQGPLHF
CDR3 DNA: TGTGCCAGCAGCCGGGACAGGGGGCAGGGACCCCTCCACTTT

V gene: TRBV19
clone size: NA
J gene: TRBJ2-1
D gene: NA
CDR3 protein: CASSPPLSSYNEQFF
CDR3 DNA: TGTGCCAGTAGTCCCCCTCTGAGCTCCTACAATGAGCAGTTCTTC

V gene: TRBV9
clone size: NA
J gene: TRBJ1-6
D gene: TRBD1
CDR3 protein: CASSVQPTGANSPLHF
CDR3 DNA: TGTGCCAGCAGCGTTCAACCGACAGGGGCTAATTCACCCCTCCACTTT

V gene: TRBV30
clone size: NA
J gene: TRBJ2-1
D gene: TRBD1
CDR3 protein: CAWGAGTAYNEQFF
CDR3 DNA: TGTGCCTGGGGAGCCGGGACAGCTTACAATGAGCAGTTCTTC

V gene: TRBV27
clone size: NA
J gene: TRBJ1-2
D gene: TRBD1
CDR3 protein: CASRFETGNYGYTF
CDR3 DNA: TGTGCCAGCAGGTTCGAGACAGGGAACTATGGCTACACCTTC

V gene: TRBV15
clone size: NA
J gene: TRBJ1-2
D gene: NA
CDR3 protein: CATSRDGAEEVGYTF
CDR3 DNA: TGTGCCACCAGCAGAGATGGCGCGGAGGAAGTTGGCTACACCTTC

V gene: TRBV2
clone size: NA
J gene: TRBJ2-7
D gene: NA
CDR3 protein: CASRDISYEQYF
CDR3 DNA: TGTGCCAGCAGGGACATTTCCTACGAGCAGTACTTC

V gene: TRBV3-1/TRBV3-2
clone size: once
J gene: TRBJ1-1
D gene: NA
CDR3 protein: CASSHRSLDTEAFF
CDR3 DNA: TGTGCCAGCAGCCACAGGTCGTTGGACACTGAAGCTTTCTTT

V gene: TRBV7-2
clone size: once
J gene: TRBJ2-7
D gene: TRBD2
CDR3 protein: CASSLVAGVYEQYF
CDR3 DNA: TGTGCCAGCAGCTTAGTAGCGGGAGTCTACGAGCAGTACTTC

V gene: TRBV6-5
clone size: few
J gene: TRBJ1-2
D gene: TRBD1
CDR3 protein: CASSTRTGSGYTF
CDR3 DNA: TGTGCCAGCAGCACGAGGACAGGGTCTGGCTACACCTTC

V gene: TRBV5-1
clone size: NA
J gene: TRBJ1-6
D gene: NA
CDR3 protein: CASSLSDSPLHF
CDR3 DNA: TGCGCCAGCAGCTTGTCGGATTCACCCCTCCACTTT

V gene: TRBV7-2
clone size: once
J gene: TRBJ1-2
D gene: NA
CDR3 protein: CASSLDGGLYGYTF
CDR3 DNA: TGTGCCAGCAGCTTAGACGGGGGTCTCTATGGCTACACCTTC

V gene: TRBV5-1
clone size: NA
J gene: TRBJ2-5
D gene: TRBD1
CDR3 protein: CASSTTGHQETQYF
CDR3 DNA: TGCGCCAGCAGCACGACAGGGCACCAAGAGACCCAGTACTTC

V gene: TRBV12-3/TRBV12-4
clone size: NA
J gene: TRBJ1-4
D gene: TRBD1
CDR3 protein: CASSLPLDRGLFF
CDR3 DNA: TGTGCCAGCAGTTTACCTCTAGACAGGGGGCTGTTTTTT

V gene: TRBV4-1
clone size: NA
J gene: TRBJ1-1
D gene: TRBD1
CDR3 protein: CASSQGDRGPNTEAFF
CDR3 DNA: TGCGCCAGCAGCCAAGGCGACAGGGGCCCAAACACTGAAGCTTTCTTT

V gene: TRBV24-1
clone size: NA
J gene: TRBJ1-5
D gene: NA
CDR3 protein: CATSEGGFNQPQHF
CDR3 DNA: TGTGCCACCAGTGAAGGAGGGTTCAATCAGCCCCAGCATTTT

V gene: TRBV5-4
clone size: NA
J gene: TRBJ2-2
D gene: NA
CDR3 protein: CASSLAYRGGTGELFF
CDR3 DNA: TGTGCCAGCAGCTTGGCCTATAGGGGTGGGACCGGGGAGCTGTTTTTT

V gene: TRBV7-6
clone size: NA
J gene: TRBJ2-5
D gene: NA
CDR3 protein: CASSPKQGGETQYF
CDR3 DNA: TGTGCCAGCAGCCCGAAACAGGGAGGGGAGACCCAGTACTTC

V gene: TRBV5-4
clone size: NA
J gene: TRBJ2-1
D gene: TRBD2
CDR3 protein: CASNIGTSGGEHEQFF
CDR3 DNA: TGTGCCAGCAACATAGGGACTAGCGGGGGGGAGCATGAGCAGTTCTTC

V gene: TRBV3-1/TRBV3-2
clone size: NA
J gene: TRBJ1-1
D gene: NA
CDR3 protein: CASSQETVRDDTEAFF
CDR3 DNA: TGTGCCAGCAGCCAAGAAACAGTTCGTGATGACACTGAAGCTTTCTTT

V gene: TRBV7-9
clone size: NA
J gene: TRBJ2-7
D gene: NA
CDR3 protein: CAIEGGFSGYEQYF
CDR3 DNA: TGTGCCATCGAAGGGGGATTTTCGGGCTACGAGCAGTACTTC

V gene: TRBV20-1
clone size: NA
J gene: TRBJ2-3
D gene: NA
CDR3 protein: CSASYTDTQYF
CDR3 DNA: TGCAGTGCTAGCTACACAGATACGCAGTATTTT

V gene: TRBV5-1
clone size: NA
J gene: TRBJ2-1
D gene: TRBD2
CDR3 protein: CASGTSGTYNEQFF
CDR3 DNA: TGCGCCAGCGGGACTAGCGGGACCTACAATGAGCAGTTCTTC

V gene: TRBV27
clone size: NA
J gene: TRBJ1-1
D gene: NA
CDR3 protein: CASSLYGQAGNTEAFF
CDR3 DNA: TGTGCCAGCAGTTTATACGGCCAAGCAGGGAACACTGAAGCTTTCTTT

V gene: TRBV6-2/TRBV6-3
clone size: NA
J gene: TRBJ1-2
D gene: NA
CDR3 protein: CASSEKFFFNYGYTF
CDR3 DNA: TGTGCCAGCAGCGAGAAGTTTTTCTTTAACTATGGCTACACCTTC

V gene: TRBV18
clone size: NA
J gene: TRBJ2-5
D gene: TRBD2
CDR3 protein: CASSPAGTSGRGSQETQYF
CDR3 DNA: TGTGCCAGCTCACCGGCCGGGACTAGCGGGAGAGGATCACAAGAGACCCAGTACTTC

V gene: TRBV4-3
clone size: NA
J gene: TRBJ1-1
D gene: NA
CDR3 protein: CASSQGMGRTEAFF
CDR3 DNA: TGCGCCAGCAGCCAAGGGATGGGGAGGACTGAAGCTTTCTTT